The clone carrying this TCR beta chain was picked up many times. Its antigen is undetermined. Germline loops: CDR1 SGHRS, CDR2 YFSETQ. This CDR3 contains 9 residues. The V and J ends lost 7 bases and 8 bases respectively, with 6 bases between them. A single record per CDR3 protein comes from TCRdb applying MiXCR to the multiplex PCR reads. The sample has about 47,000 distinct CDR3 sequences; roughly 23% are singletons. This sample is part of a study of breast tumors, draining lymph nodes, adjacent tissues. Study-wide results and limits: Tumors had less TCR diversity than lymph nodes, more than nontumor tissue. Findings are consistent with lymph node origin and intratumoral expansion of most tumor T cells.

The TCR was taken from a female donor with breast cancer. Some clones in this sample may be carry-over from other donors' samples. Sample: breast tumor tissue. The V gene is TRBV5-1, the J gene TRBJ1-2; D uncertain. In DNA, the CDR3 is TGCGCCAGCCCCTCGGGCTACACCTTC. It codes for CASPSGYTF. Full variable domain (remainder filled in from reference TRBV5-1 and TRBJ1-2): KAGVTQTPRYLIKTRGQQVTLSCSPISGHRSVSWYQQTPGQGLQFLFEYFSETQRNKGNFPGRFSGRQFSNSRSEMNVSTLELGDSALYLCASPSGYTFGSGTRLTVV.